This is a list of T cell receptor beta chains from one sample in a study of cytomegalovirus exposure and HLA in healthy donors. Sequencing was performed with immunoSEQ multiplex PCR; in TCRdb, only in-frame clones are kept and a portion is missing. The table has around 100,000 clones, 55% to 80% seen once. The specimen sequenced was PBMCs. The receptor set was obtained from a human donor in good health. CDR3s include the opening cysteine and the closing phenylalanine or tryptophan. D genes are given only for firm matches. Rows may omit the clone size; those that give it use once, few, many or a size class.

J gene | clone size | V gene | D gene | CDR3 protein | CDR3 DNA
TRBJ2-2 | NA | TRBV28 | NA | CASSIPPPVTGELFF | TGTGCCAGCAGTATTCCCCCTCCCGTTACCGGGGAGCTGTTTTTT
TRBJ1-3 | NA | TRBV5-6 | NA | CASSFDRRGNTIYF | TGTGCCAGCAGCTTCGACAGACGGGGAAACACCATATATTTT
TRBJ2-7 | NA | TRBV5-1 | TRBD2 | CASSLASGHYEQYF | TGCGCCAGCAGCTTGGCTAGCGGGCACTACGAGCAGTACTTC
TRBJ1-5 | NA | TRBV29-1 | NA | CSALSDGCNQPQHF | TGCAGCGCCCTATCTGACGGGTGTAATCAGCCCCAGCATTTT
TRBJ1-4 | NA | TRBV6-5 | NA | CASSYDGTKGEKLFF | TGTGCCAGCAGTTACGACGGGACTAAGGGGGAAAAACTGTTTTTT
TRBJ1-1 | NA | TRBV9 | TRBD1 | CASSVRQGHEAFF | TGTGCCAGCAGCGTCAGACAGGGCCATGAAGCTTTCTTT
TRBJ2-1 | NA | TRBV27 | NA | CASSPIAKGHLYNEQFF | TGTGCCAGCAGTCCGATAGCGAAGGGACACCTATACAATGAGCAGTTCTTC
TRBJ1-2 | NA | TRBV28 | NA | CASSLVGGGYTF | TGTGCCAGCAGTTTAGTCGGGGGAGGCTACACCTTC
TRBJ2-1 | NA | TRBV15 | TRBD2 | CATSRDRSGRNNEQFF | TGTGCCACCAGCAGAGATCGTAGCGGGAGGAACAATGAGCAGTTCTTC
TRBJ2-7 | NA | TRBV28 | NA | CASYQGPEQYF | TGTGCCAGCTACCAGGGCCCCGAGCAGTACTTC
TRBJ1-4 | NA | TRBV27 | NA | CASSLYGGIEKLFF | TGTGCCAGCAGTTTATATGGAGGGATTGAAAAACTGTTTTTT
TRBJ2-4 | once | TRBV5-6 | NA | CASSLVPTGTKNIQYF | TGTGCCAGCAGCTTGGTCCCCACGGGGACCAAAAACATTCAGTACTTC
TRBJ2-5 | NA | TRBV11-2 | TRBD2 | CASSLALAAVQETQYF | TGTGCCAGCAGCTTAGCCCTAGCGGCCGTTCAAGAGACCCAGTACTTC
TRBJ2-5 | NA | TRBV2 | NA | CASSPVRETQYF | TGTGCCAGCAGTCCTGTGAGGGAGACCCAGTACTTC
TRBJ2-7 | NA | TRBV28 | NA | CASSLSPGNSYEQYF | TGTGCCAGCAGTTTATCCCCCGGGAATTCCTACGAGCAGTACTTC
TRBJ2-1 | few | TRBV25-1 | NA | CASSEYGGGGYNEQFF | TGTGCCAGCAGTGAATATGGGGGAGGGGGTTACAATGAGCAGTTCTTC
TRBJ2-1 | NA | TRBV5-6 | TRBD2 | CASSSGTRGEQFF | TGTGCCAGCAGCTCCGGGACTAGGGGTGAGCAGTTCTTC